The TCR beta chain described here comes from a study of type 1 regulatory T cells. General observations from the study: Compared with non-type 1 regulatory T cells, type 1 regulatory T cells showed a more restricted TCR repertoire.

This CDR3 region has 12 residues. Germline CDR1 reads SGHRS; CDR2 reads YFSETQ. TCRdb passed the reads through MiXCR, listing each CDR3 protein once. Of fewer than 7,000 distinct CDR3 sequences in the sample, about 33% were seen once. Notes on this clonotype: Its antigen is not identified. A junction boundary mismatches the germline segment, possibly from a read error.

J is TRBJ2-2 and V is TRBV5-1, with D possibly being TRBD2 (5 bases). The sequence was obtained from a human donor in good health. Sequenced material: cultured type 1 regulatory T (Tr1) cells, either the whole culture or a sorted fraction (not recorded which). CDR3 sequence (DNA): TGCGCCAGCAGCACCCTCACCGGGGAGCTATTTTTT. Its translation: CASSTLTGELFF.